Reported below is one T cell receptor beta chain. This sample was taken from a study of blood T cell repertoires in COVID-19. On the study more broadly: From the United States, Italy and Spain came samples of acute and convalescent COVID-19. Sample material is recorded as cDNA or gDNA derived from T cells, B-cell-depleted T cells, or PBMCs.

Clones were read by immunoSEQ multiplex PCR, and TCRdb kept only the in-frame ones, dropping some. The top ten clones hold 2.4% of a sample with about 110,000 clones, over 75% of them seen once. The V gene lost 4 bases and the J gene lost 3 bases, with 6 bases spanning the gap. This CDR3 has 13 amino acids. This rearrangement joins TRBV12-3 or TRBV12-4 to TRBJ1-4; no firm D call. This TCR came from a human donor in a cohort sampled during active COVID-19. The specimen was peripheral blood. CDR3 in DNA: TGTGCCAGCAGTTCCGGTTCTAATGAAAAACTGTTTTTT. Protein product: CASSSGSNEKLFF.